This T cell receptor beta chain was retrieved from a study of patients and donors after allogeneic stem cell transplantation (dated by TCRdb to 2020 to 2021). Library preparation was by RT-PCR. Reads for this sample came from a NextSeq 550. TCRdb ran its own pipeline on the public reads, namely fastp trimming at Q25 and MiXCR clone calling, and kept in-frame beta chains. CDR3 protein sequences are deduplicated, and each keeps its most common genes and DNA. The sample profile shows 200,000 to 250,000 distinct CDR3 sequences; roughly an eighth of them were found once. Together, the top ten hold roughly 12% of the sample. CDR1 and CDR2 are read off the germline V gene as SQVTM and ANQGSEA. V is reduced by 4 bases and J by 5 bases, leaving a spacing of 9 bases between them. From cysteine to phenylalanine, the CDR3 is 11 amino acids long. Left in the record is the CDR3 DNA by itself, 33 bases read in frame from the first base.

About this clonotype: Its antigen target is currently unknown. Base qualities are missing; no much larger clone stands one base away.

The origin of this receptor is a human donor who was either an allogeneic HSCT recipient or a stem cell or donor lymphocyte infusion donor (not recorded which). It is not recorded whose cells these are; they may come from a transplant donor. The chain links TRBV29-1 with TRBJ2-7, with TRBD2 as a weak D call on 5 bases. Sequencing input: blood, either unsorted or a sorted T cell fraction (not recorded which). The DNA is TGCAGCGTTGCCGAGGGAGACGAGCAGTACTTC. Its coded protein is CSVAEGDEQYF.